Here is one TCR beta chain with its context. This record comes from a study of cytomegalovirus exposure and HLA in healthy donors. The CDR3 totals 15 residues. J was trimmed by 6 bases and V by 3 bases; bases with no gene match: 8. Germline V gives CDR1 KGHSH, CDR2 LQKENI. Vbeta (60) and Jbeta (13) primers were used in the PCR. Method: immunoSEQ multiplex PCR; TCRdb's copy keeps in-frame clones and lacks some. Of about 150,000 clones in the sample, roughly 87% are singletons; the top ten hold 5% to 6.5%. V gene TRBV18 combines with J gene TRBJ1-5, with 7 bases lining up with TRBD1. The TCR originated in a man aged 25 to 45 in good health and CMV-seropositive. Sequenced: PBMCs. The CDR3 loop is CASSPATGLTQPQHF. In DNA form, the CDR3 reads TGTGCCAGCTCACCCGCGACAGGGCTTACTCAGCCCCAGCATTTT.